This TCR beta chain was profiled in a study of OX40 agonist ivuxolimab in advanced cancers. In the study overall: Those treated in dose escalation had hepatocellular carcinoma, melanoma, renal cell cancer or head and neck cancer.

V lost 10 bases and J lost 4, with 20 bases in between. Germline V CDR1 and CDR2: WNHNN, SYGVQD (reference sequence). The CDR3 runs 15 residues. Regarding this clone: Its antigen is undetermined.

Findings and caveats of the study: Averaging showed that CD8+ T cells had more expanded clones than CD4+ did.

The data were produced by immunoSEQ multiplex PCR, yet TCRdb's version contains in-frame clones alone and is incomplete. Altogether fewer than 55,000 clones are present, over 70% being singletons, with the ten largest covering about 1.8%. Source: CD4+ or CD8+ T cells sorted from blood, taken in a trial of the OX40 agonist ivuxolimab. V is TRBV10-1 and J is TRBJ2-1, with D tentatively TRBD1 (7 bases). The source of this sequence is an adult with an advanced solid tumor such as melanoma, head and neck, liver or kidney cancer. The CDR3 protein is CAKRGETGKYNEQFF. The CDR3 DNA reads TGCGCCAAAAGGGGGGAGACAGGGAAATACAATGAGCAGTTCTTC.